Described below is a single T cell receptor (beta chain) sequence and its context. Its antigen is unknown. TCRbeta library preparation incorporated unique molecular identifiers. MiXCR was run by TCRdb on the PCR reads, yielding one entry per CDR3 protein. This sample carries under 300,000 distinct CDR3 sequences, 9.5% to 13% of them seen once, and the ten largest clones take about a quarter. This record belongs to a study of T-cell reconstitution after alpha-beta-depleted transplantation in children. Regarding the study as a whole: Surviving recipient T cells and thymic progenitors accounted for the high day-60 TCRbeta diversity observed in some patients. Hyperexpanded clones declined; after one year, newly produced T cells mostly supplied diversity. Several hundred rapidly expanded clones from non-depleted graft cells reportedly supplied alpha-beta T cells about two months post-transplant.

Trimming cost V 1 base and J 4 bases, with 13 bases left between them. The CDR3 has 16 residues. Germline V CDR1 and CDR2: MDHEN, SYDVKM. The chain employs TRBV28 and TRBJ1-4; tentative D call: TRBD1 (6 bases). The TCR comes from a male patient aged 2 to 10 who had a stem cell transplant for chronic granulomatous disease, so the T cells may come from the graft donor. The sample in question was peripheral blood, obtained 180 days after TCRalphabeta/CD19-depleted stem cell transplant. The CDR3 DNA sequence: TGTGCCAGCAGTTTATCCCCGGGACATTATAATGAAAAACTGTTTTTT. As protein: CASSLSPGHYNEKLFF.